This paragraph reports one T cell receptor (beta chain). Its specificity is unknown. CDR1 is LGHDT, CDR2 YNNKEL, per germline (reference sequence). The CDR3 sequence is 16 residues long. The ends lost 2 bases at V and 7 bases at J; junction bases unmatched: 11. Per individual sample, total RNA of at least 5 micrograms was extracted. The sample originates from a study of blood T cells in healthy people across ages. Study-wide results and caveats: As age increased, TCR beta diversity per million T cells fell in a roughly linear fashion. The authors considered diversity estimates from one million T cells to be underestimates.

Using a J-beta primer mix together with a sample-barcoded 5' primer, a second PCR was run for roughly 6 to 12 cycles. TCRdb reanalysed the 5' RACE reads using MiXCR and keeps one entry per CDR3 protein. The table shows some 640,000 distinct CDR3 sequences, with approximately 50% occurring only once. This chain uses TRBV3-1 with TRBJ2-4; the match to TRBD2 covers 7 bases. This receptor was identified in a woman aged 55-69 years in good health. Source material: blood. CDR3 residues: CASSQLLAGAGNIQYF. The CDR3 DNA follows: TGTGCCAGCAGCCAACTATTGGCGGGAGCGGGGAACATTCAGTACTTC.